These 24 T cell receptor beta chains were sequenced from one sample in a study of T cell repertoires in cytomegalovirus infection. These receptors have no known antigen. TCRdb passed the reads through MiXCR, listing each CDR3 protein once. The sample lists roughly 19,000 distinct CDR3 sequences; approximately 39% were seen once. The sample in question was CD8+ T cells from cultured PBMCs, obtained from culture after CMV antigen stimulation. All receptors come from a human donor in good health (CMV status not recorded). Some clones in this sample may be carry-over from other donors' samples.

J is TRBJ1-4 and V is TRBV10-2; TRBD1 aligns across 8 bases. This CDR3 comprises 15 residues. Germline trimming cut 6 bases from V and 8 bases from J; bases unmatched to any gene: 11. Germline values: CDR1 WSHSY, CDR2 SAAADI. CDR3 sequence: CASRDLDRGWEKLFF. CDR3 in DNA: TGCGCCAGCAGGGACCTAGACAGGGGATGGGAAAAACTGTTTTTT.

The chain is built from TRBV12-5 and TRBJ1-5; perhaps TRBD1 as D (5 bases). The V gene lost 3 bases and the J gene lost 0 bases, with 15 bases spanning the gap. Germline V gene data show CDR1 as LGHNT and CDR2 as FRNRAP. The CDR3 extends over 17 amino acids. CDR3 sequence reads: CASGLGQTITSNQPQHF. The DNA for the CDR3 is TGTGCTAGTGGTTTAGGACAAACGATAACTAGCAATCAGCCCCAGCATTTT.

The chain is built from TRBV7-9 and TRBJ1-1, with D tentatively TRBD1 (6 bases). Germline CDR1 SEHNR, CDR2 FQNEAQ (reference sequence). V lost 5 bases to trimming and J lost 1 base, with 14 bases between them. The CDR3 loop spans 15 amino acids. This chain's CDR3 is CASSELGQKNTEAFF. Written as DNA, the CDR3 is TGTGCCAGCAGCGAGCTAGGACAGAAGAACACTGAAGCTTTCTTT.

There are many counts of this clonotype. V usage is TRBV7-2 and J usage is TRBJ1-1, with D perhaps matching TRBD1 (5 bases). Trimming shortened V by 5 bases and J by 4 bases, and 17 bases separated the two germline ends. The CDR3 length is 15 residues. Germline CDR1 reads SGHTA; CDR2 reads FQGNSA. The CDR3: CASSPEGGGVTEAFF. The CDR3 bases are TGTGCCAGCAGCCCAGAGGGCGGGGGGGTCACTGAAGCTTTCTTT. The full variable domain, completed using reference TRBV7-2 and TRBJ1-1, is GAGVSQSPSNKVTEKGKDVELRCDPISGHTALYWYRQSLGQGLEFLIYFQGNSAPDKSGLPSDRFSAERTGGSVSTLTIQRTQQEDSAVYLCASSPEGGGVTEAFFGQGTRLTVV.

This clonotype was found a few times. The rearrangement links TRBV7-9 to TRBJ2-5; D unclear. In germline, CDR1 is SEHNR, CDR2 FQNEAQ (reference sequence). Between the trimmed V and J ends, which lost 0 bases and 1 base, there was a span of 3 bases. This CDR3 has 13 amino acids. CDR3 coding DNA: TGTGCCAGCAGCTTAGCCTCCCAAGAGACCCAGTACTTC. Translating gives CASSLASQETQYF.

V is TRBV7-6 and J is TRBJ2-1; maybe TRBD2 (5 bases). The CDR3 contains 15 residues. Germline V gives CDR1 SGHVS, CDR2 FNYEAQ. V was cut by 5 bases and J by 0 bases, with 11 bases left in between. As DNA, the CDR3 is TGTGCCAGCAGCCAGACGGGGAGCTCCTACAATGAGCAGTTCTTC. Translated, it gives CASSQTGSSYNEQFF. Full variable domain (outside the CDR3, taken from reference TRBV7-6 and TRBJ2-1): GAGVSQSPRYKVTKRGQDVALRCDPISGHVSLYWYRQALGQGPEFLTYFNYEAQQDKSGLPNDRFSAERPEGSISTLTIQRTEQRDSAMYRCASSQTGSSYNEQFFGPGTRLTVL.

The chain has TRBV6-1 and TRBJ1-2; no firm D call. Trimming removed 4 bases at V and 2 bases at J, with 14 bases between. Germline assignment: CDR1 MNHNS and CDR2 SASEGT. There are 15 residues in the CDR3. The CDR3, as DNA: TGTGCCAGCAGTGCTGCGATGACGGGAAACTATGGCTACACCTTC. Its protein is CASSAAMTGNYGYTF.

This clonotype was recorded a few times. The CDR3 bases are TGTGCCAGCAGTTTGGGGCAGGGGTTTAGAACTGAAGCTTTCTTT. Protein product: CASSLGQGFRTEAFF. The chain is built from TRBV28 and TRBJ1-1; weak D call: TRBD1 (6 bases). Germline CDR1 MDHEN, CDR2 SYDVKM. Trimming took off 3 bases at V and 5 bases at J, with 16 bases between the two ends. The CDR3 consists of 15 residues.

The chain is built from TRBV15 and TRBJ1-1; no definite D call. CDR1 is LNHNV and CDR2 is YYDKDF in the germline V gene (reference sequence). This CDR3 spans 13 amino acids. With 1 base removed from V and 6 bases from J, the gap between germline ends came to 9 bases. Here the CDR3 DNA reads TGTGCCACCAGCAGAGTTACGGCAGCTGAAGCTTTCTTT. This sequence encodes CATSRVTAAEAFF. Together with reference TRBV15 and TRBJ1-1, the CDR3 gives the full variable domain: DAMVIQNPRYQVTQFGKPVTLSCSQTLNHNVMYWYQQKSSQAPKLLFHYYDKDFNNEADTPDNFQSRRPNTSFCFLDIRSPGLGDTAMYLCATSRVTAAEAFFGQGTRLTVV.

This clonotype came up a few times. The chain joins TRBV7-2 to TRBJ1-1; 8 bases are shared with TRBD1. V trimming: 5 bases; J trimming: 0 bases; junction bases outside the gene matches: 8. Germline V gene sequence: CDR1 SGHTA, CDR2 FQGNSA. This CDR3 comprises 16 residues. CDR3 bases: TGTGCCAGCAGCCCTTGGACAGGGTTTGTGAACACTGAAGCTTTCTTT. Translating gives CASSPWTGFVNTEAFF.

The chain combines TRBV7-3 with TRBJ2-5; 8 bases agree with TRBD2. The V gene's germline CDR1 is SGHTA and CDR2 FQGTGA. The V segment lost 4 bases and the J segment 6 bases; nucleotides outside the gene matches: 7. CDR3 length: 14 residues. The CDR3 spells CASSSGGPSKTQYF. The CDR3 bases are TGTGCCAGCAGCTCGGGGGGGCCATCGAAGACCCAGTACTTC.

This clonotype appeared a few times. The genes are TRBV12-3 or TRBV12-4 and TRBJ2-1, with TRBD2 matching over 8 bases. The V segment lost 5 bases and the J segment 4 bases; nucleotides outside the gene matches: 4. The CDR3 runs to 14 residues. CDR3 DNA sequence: TGTGCCAGCAGTCTAAGCGGGGGATACAATGAGCAGTTCTTC. Protein: CASSLSGGYNEQFF.

With regard to this clonotype: Germline and junction disagree at one end, which may indicate a read error. The rearrangement links TRBV7-4 to TRBJ1-1; D possibly corresponds to TRBD1 (5 bases). The CDR3 loop spans 14 amino acids. Germline lookup yields CDR1 SGHVT and CDR2 SQSDAQ. CDR3 bases: TGTGCCAGCAGCTTAGGAGGGGCCAACAGTGAAGCTTTCTTT. It codes for CASSLGGANSEAFF. The full variable domain, completed using reference TRBV7-4 and TRBJ1-1, is GAGVSQSPRYKVAKRGRDVALRCDSISGHVTLYWYRQTLGQGSEVLTYSQSDAQRDKSGRPSGRFSAERPERSVSTLKIQRTEQGDSAVYLCASSLGGANSEAFFGQGTRLTVV.

The chain carries TRBV20-1 and TRBJ1-5; D unclear. Germline V gene sequence: CDR1 DFQATT, CDR2 SNEGSKA (reference sequence). This CDR3 is built from 10 residues. The V and J ends lost 5 bases and 9 bases respectively, with 8 bases between them. The chain's CDR3 is CSAVNGPQHF. In DNA form, the CDR3 reads TGCAGTGCTGTTAATGGGCCCCAGCATTTT.

This clonotype showed up just a few times. This chain connects TRBV7-8 to TRBJ2-1, with 8 bases that match TRBD2. The CDR3 consists of 15 residues. CDR1 and CDR2 (germline): SGHVS, FQNEAQ. The V gene end was trimmed by 5 bases and the J gene end by 4 bases; junction bases not matched to a gene: 7. CDR3 in DNA: TGTGCCAGCAGCCCGCGGGCGGGAGGTTACAATGAGCAGTTCTTC. Protein product: CASSPRAGGYNEQFF.

This sequence joins TRBV4-3 and TRBJ1-6; D ambiguous. The CDR3 sequence is 16 residues long. Between the trimmed V and J ends, which lost 0 bases and 7 bases, there was a span of 13 bases. Germline V gene data show CDR1 as LGHNA and CDR2 as YSLEER. The chain's CDR3 is CASSQEGDTSNSPLHF. In nucleotides, the CDR3 is TGCGCCAGCAGCCAAGAAGGCGACACGAGCAATTCACCCCTCCACTTT.

This clonotype was seen more than once but under ten times. The rearrangement joins TRBV27 to TRBJ2-7, with a weak D call TRBD2 (6 bases). From germline, CDR1 is MNHEY and CDR2 SMNVEV (reference sequence). V was pared by 3 bases and J by 4 bases, with 19 bases between. The CDR3 contains 16 residues. The CDR3 loop is CASSLSPGGFVYEQYF. The CDR3 DNA reads TGTGCCAGCAGTTTGAGTCCCGGAGGGTTCGTATACGAGCAGTACTTC.

This clonotype was counted between two and nine times. The V call is TRBV5-4, the J call TRBJ2-5; 10 positions agree with TRBD2. V was pared by 1 base and J by 3 bases, with 9 bases of the junction left unmatched. Germline-derived CDR1 and CDR2 are SGHNT and YYREEE (reference sequence). CDR3 length equals 17 residues. The CDR3 here is CASSLSGSGGREETQYF. The CDR3 bases are TGTGCCAGCAGCTTGTCTGGTAGCGGGGGGCGGGAAGAGACCCAGTACTTC. The variable domain in full, with the rest retrieved from reference TRBV5-4 and TRBJ2-5, is ETGVTQSPTHLIKTRGQQVTLRCSSQSGHNTVSWYQQALGQGPQFIFQYYREEENGRGNFPPRFSGLQFPNYSSELNVNALELDDSALYLCASSLSGSGGREETQYFGPGTRLLVL.

This chain links TRBV5-1 with TRBJ1-1, with D tentatively TRBD1 (6 bases). The CDR3 has 15 residues. The V end lost 0 bases, the J end lost 6 bases, and 15 bases lay between the germline ends. CDR1 and CDR2 (germline): SGHRS, YFSETQ. This CDR3 is CASSLGHRDLPEAFF. The CDR3 DNA sequence: TGCGCCAGCAGCTTGGGGCACAGGGATCTCCCTGAAGCTTTCTTT.

This clonotype was counted at least ten times. The chain carries TRBV7-2 and TRBJ2-7; D perhaps matches TRBD1 (7 bases). Trimming took 1 base from V and 7 from J, leaving 20 bases between them. The CDR3 covers 16 residues. Germline CDR1 reads SGHTA; CDR2 reads FQGNSA. For the CDR3, the DNA is TGTGCCAGCAGCTTAGAGATGGGGCAGGGGGGCGTTGAGCAGTACTTC. Its protein is CASSLEMGQGGVEQYF.

This clonotype was detected a few times. The chain uses TRBV7-2 and TRBJ2-6; D remains unclear. The germline V gene encodes CDR1 SGHTA and CDR2 FQGNSA. This CDR3 has 17 residues. V was pared by 5 bases and J by 0 bases, with 14 bases between. The CDR3 region has the DNA TGTGCCAGCAGCCCACGCCCTACGGGCTCTGGGGCCAACGTCCTGACTTTC. Encoded protein: CASSPRPTGSGANVLTF. The entire variable domain, with the rest obtained from reference TRBV7-2 and TRBJ2-6, is as follows: GAGVSQSPSNKVTEKGKDVELRCDPISGHTALYWYRQSLGQGLEFLIYFQGNSAPDKSGLPSDRFSAERTGGSVSTLTIQRTQQEDSAVYLCASSPRPTGSGANVLTFGAGSRLTVL.

This clonotype showed up just a few times. The chain links TRBV19 to TRBJ1-1; no definite D call. Germline assignment: CDR1 LNHDA and CDR2 SQIVND (reference sequence). Trimming cost V 5 bases and J 1 base, with 17 bases left between them. The CDR3 has 16 amino acids. CDR3 in DNA: TGTGCCAGTAGTCCCTGGGTCCCCAGAGCGAACACTGAAGCTTTCTTT. Its translation is CASSPWVPRANTEAFF.

This rearrangement joins TRBV2 to TRBJ2-1; perhaps TRBD2 as D (5 bases). The germline V gene encodes CDR1 SNHLY and CDR2 FYNNEI. This CDR3 spans 13 amino acids. V lost 4 bases and J 8 bases, leaving 12 bases between the germline ends. The CDR3 nucleotides are TGTGCCAGCAGTGGGGGAGCGAGAGATGAGCAGTTCTTC. Translation gives CASSGGARDEQFF.

This chain uses TRBV12-3 or TRBV12-4 with TRBJ1-1; TRBD1 aligns across 10 bases. The CDR3 has 16 residues. Germline trimming cut 3 bases from V and 0 bases from J; bases unmatched to any gene: 4. The CDR3 sequence is CASSLGTGALNTEAFF. Here the CDR3 DNA reads TGTGCCAGCAGTTTGGGGACAGGGGCCCTGAACACTGAAGCTTTCTTT.